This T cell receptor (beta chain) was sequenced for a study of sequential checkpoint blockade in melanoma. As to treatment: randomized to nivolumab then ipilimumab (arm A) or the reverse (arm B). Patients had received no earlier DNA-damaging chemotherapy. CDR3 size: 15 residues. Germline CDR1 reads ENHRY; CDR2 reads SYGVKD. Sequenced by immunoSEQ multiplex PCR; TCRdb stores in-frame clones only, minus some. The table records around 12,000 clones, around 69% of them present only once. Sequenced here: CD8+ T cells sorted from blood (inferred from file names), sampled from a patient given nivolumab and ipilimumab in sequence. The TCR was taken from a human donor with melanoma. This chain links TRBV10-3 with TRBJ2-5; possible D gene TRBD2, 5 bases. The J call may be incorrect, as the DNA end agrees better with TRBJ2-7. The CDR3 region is CAISGRERVPYEQYF. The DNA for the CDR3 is TGTGCCATCAGTGGGAGAGAGAGGGTCCCCTACGAGCAGTACTTC.